Included here is one TCR beta chain sequence, with context. Its antigen is currently unknown. The germline CDR1 and CDR2 sequences are PRHDT and FYEKMQ (reference sequence). CDR3 length: 15 residues. J gave up 4 bases and V 2 bases, and 4 bases lay outside the gene matches. This sample was included in a study of cytomegalovirus exposure and HLA in healthy donors. PCR was performed using 60 Vbeta and 13 Jbeta primers. Repertoires were generated with immunoSEQ multiplex PCR, while TCRdb's copy carries only in-frame clones and drops some. The table shows roughly 150,000 clones, with over 70% occurring only once. Study results and caveats: Most subjects' HLA-A and HLA-B alleles were reportedly predicted from TCR beta sequences. Researchers counted around 160 TCR beta chains as cytomegalovirus-associated.

The V and J genes are TRBV13 and TRBJ2-3; TRBD2 matches 9 bases. The receptor's source is a male donor in good health and CMV-seronegative. Input material: PBMCs. Here the CDR3 reads CASSLRREGADTQYF. The CDR3 DNA reads TGTGCCAGCAGCTTAAGGCGGGAGGGTGCAGATACGCAGTATTTT.